The 8 T cell receptor beta chains given below trace back to one sample, sequenced in a study of shared clonotypes between healthy human individuals. Measured with immunoSEQ multiplex PCR; TCRdb has only the in-frame clones, and not every one. The sample consists of around 1.4 million clones, roughly 98.5% of them appearing once. Material for sequencing was naive CD4+ T cells sorted from blood. As to subset: CD45RA+ positively selected. Receptor source: a man younger than 40 in good health.

The V and J genes are TRBV4-3 and TRBJ2-1; perhaps TRBD1 as D (5 bases). CDR1 is LGHNA, CDR2 YSLEER, per germline. The CDR3 is 16 amino acids. Trimming removed 0 bases at V and 7 bases at J, with 16 bases between. CDR3 sequence reads: CASSQDLRTLRNEQFF. The CDR3 region has the DNA TGCGCCAGCAGCCAAGATCTTAGGACATTGAGGAATGAGCAGTTCTTC.

CDR3 region: CASPRLGTRTDTQYF. Here the CDR3 DNA reads TGTGCCAGCCCCCGGCTCGGCACCCGCACAGATACGCAGTATTTT. This sequence joins TRBV2 and TRBJ2-3; D unresolved. V was clipped by 8 bases and J by 1 base, with 16 bases between them. This CDR3 is built from 15 residues. Germline-derived CDR1 and CDR2 are SNHLY and FYNNEI.

The chain combines TRBV5-1 with TRBJ2-3; either TRBD1 or TRBD2 may supply D (5 bases each). Germline-derived CDR1 and CDR2 are SGHRS and YFSETQ. This CDR3 comprises 16 residues. V dropped 4 bases and J dropped 2 bases, with 17 bases sitting between them. The CDR3 DNA sequence: TGCGCCAGCAGCCCCTACCCCGGGACCCTCACAGATACGCAGTATTTT. It translates to CASSPYPGTLTDTQYF.

This clone appeared a single time. This chain joins TRBV18 and TRBJ2-1; D is unclear. CDR1 and CDR2 (germline): KGHSH, LQKENI. Trimming took off 2 bases at V and 6 bases at J, with 11 bases between the two ends. The CDR3 is 14 amino acids. DNA for the CDR3: TGTGCCAGCTCACCAGGCTTGGCTAGCAATGAGCAGTTCTTC. Translating gives CASSPGLASNEQFF. Using reference TRBV18 and TRBJ2-1 for the parts outside the CDR3, the full variable domain is NAGVMQNPRHLVRRRGQEARLRCSPMKGHSHVYWYRQLPEEGLKFMVYLQKENIIDESGMPKERFSAEFPKEGPSILRIQQVVRGDSAAYFCASSPGLASNEQFFGPGTRLTVL.

This chain connects TRBV5-4 to TRBJ1-3, with no clear D. Germline CDR1 and CDR2: SGHNT and YYREEE (reference sequence). This CDR3 comprises 16 residues. V was cut by 0 bases and J by 2 bases, with 12 bases left in between. In DNA form, the CDR3 reads TGTGCCAGCAGCTTGGCCGGCCCCGCGGCTGGAAACACCATATATTTT. Its translation: CASSLAGPAAGNTIYF.

This rearrangement joins TRBV27 to TRBJ2-5; D may be TRBD1 (6 bases). The CDR3 spans 11 residues. Per the germline V gene, CDR1 is MNHEY and CDR2 is SMNVEV (reference sequence). The V end was cut by 9 bases, the J end by 5 bases, with 10 bases between. The DNA for the CDR3 is TGTGCCAGGGGGGCCATCGAGACCCAGTACTTC. Its translation: CARGAIETQYF.

The chain employs TRBV5-4 and TRBJ1-2; the D is unclear. Between the trimmed V and J ends, which lost 5 bases and 2 bases, there was a span of 4 bases. The CDR3 is made up of 11 amino acids. From germline, CDR1 is SGHNT and CDR2 YYREEE (reference sequence). The CDR3 DNA follows: TGTGCCAGCAGTTTAAACTATGGCTACACCTTC. Translation gives CASSLNYGYTF.

The chain carries TRBV7-9 and TRBJ2-1; tentatively, D is TRBD2 (6 bases). Trimming pared 1 base from V and 2 bases from J, leaving 12 bases between. The length of the CDR3 is 16 residues. Germline V CDR1 and CDR2: SEHNR, FQNEAQ (reference sequence). The CDR3 DNA reads as TGTGCCAGCAGCTTAGTTACGGGAGAGCCCTACAATGAGCAGTTCTTC. Translated: CASSLVTGEPYNEQFF.